The 20 T cell receptor beta chains reported below all come from one sample, sequenced in a study of response to subunit inactivated influenza vaccine. TCRdb used MiXCR to reprocess the RT-PCR reads, holding one entry per CDR3 protein. This table holds hundreds of thousands of distinct CDR3 sequences, 12% found once. This material consisted of PBMCs from blood, taken on the day of vaccination. These receptor sequences come from a man aged 50 or older who received an inactivated influenza vaccine.

The chain couples TRBV6-1 to TRBJ1-6; 9 positions match TRBD1. The J segment lost 3 bases and the V segment lost 10 bases, leaving 4 bases of the junction unmatched. The CDR3 spans 14 residues. CDR1 and CDR2 from the germline V gene are MNHNS and SASEGT. This chain's CDR3 is CATKTGGYNSPLHF. CDR3 bases: TGTGCCACCAAGACAGGGGGCTATAATTCACCCCTCCACTTT.

This clonotype was detected a few times. The V call is TRBV7-9, the J call TRBJ2-3, with TRBD2 identical over 9 bases. J lost 0 bases, V lost 6 bases, and 10 bases had no gene match. CDR1 and CDR2 (germline): SEHNR, FQNEAQ (reference sequence). The CDR3 runs to 17 residues. The CDR3: CASSPSLAGPSTDTQYF. The CDR3 coding sequence is TGTGCCAGCAGTCCTAGTCTAGCGGGACCTAGCACAGATACGCAGTATTTT.

V usage is TRBV25-1 and J usage is TRBJ1-5; the match to TRBD1 covers 12 bases. The CDR3 is 22 residues long. V shed 7 bases, J shed 3 bases, and the junction held 25 bases outside the gene matches. Germline V CDR1 and CDR2: MGHDK, SYGVNS. As DNA, the CDR3 is TGTGCCAGCACCCTTCCTATTGTCCCCGGGACAGGGGGCTTTTTGGACAATCAGCCCCAGCATTTT. This sequence encodes CASTLPIVPGTGGFLDNQPQHF.

The V and J genes are TRBV6-1 and TRBJ1-6; 8 bases line up with TRBD1. The germline V gene encodes CDR1 MNHNS and CDR2 SASEGT. V dropped 6 bases and J dropped 9; count of bases not matched to a gene: 7. This CDR3 has 14 amino acids. CDR3 sequence (DNA): TGTGCCAGCAGCGAGACAGGGGTCCTTTCACCCCTCCACTTT. Protein: CASSETGVLSPLHF.

This clonotype was seen ten or more times. This chain uses TRBV25-1 with TRBJ1-1; D possibly corresponds to TRBD1 (6 bases). V shed 3 bases and J shed 4 bases, with 12 bases lying between them. Germline CDR1 is MGHDK and CDR2 is SYGVNS. The CDR3 consists of 14 residues. In DNA, the CDR3 is TGTGCCAGCAGTGAGAACAGGGTGGGCACTGAAGCTTTCTTT. Amino acid sequence: CASSENRVGTEAFF.

This clonotype was detected only a few times. This chain links TRBV7-9 with TRBJ2-4; 7 bases agree with TRBD2. Germline loops: CDR1 SEHNR, CDR2 FQNEAQ (reference sequence). The CDR3 contains 16 residues. Germline trimming cut 5 bases from V and 0 bases from J; bases unmatched to any gene: 7. The CDR3 reads CASSKTRGEAKNIQYF. The CDR3 DNA sequence: TGTGCCAGCAGCAAGACTCGGGGGGAAGCCAAAAACATTCAGTACTTC.

This clonotype was seen repeatedly, ten times or more. The chain carries TRBV10-3 and TRBJ1-1; 10 bases are shared with TRBD1. This CDR3 is built from 14 residues. J lost 6 bases, V lost 6 bases, and 7 bases had no gene match. Germline lookup yields CDR1 ENHRY and CDR2 SYGVKD. The CDR3 coding sequence is TGTGCCATCAGGGGGGACAGGGGTTCGGCTGAAGCTTTCTTT. It translates to CAIRGDRGSAEAFF.

This chain joins TRBV30 and TRBJ2-2; no reliable D call. V was clipped by 3 bases and J by 1 base, with 18 bases between them. The CDR3 is made up of 17 amino acids. CDR1 GTSNPN and CDR2 SVGIG come from the germline V gene (reference sequence). The CDR3 loop reads CAWSFSRTFLNTGELFF. The CDR3 DNA follows: TGTGCCTGGAGCTTCTCCCGGACCTTTTTGAACACCGGGGAGCTGTTTTTT.

This clonotype was observed a few times. The chain combines TRBV7-9 with TRBJ2-1; D is ambiguous. Germline V gives CDR1 SEHNR, CDR2 FQNEAQ (reference sequence). Between the trimmed V and J ends, which lost 5 bases and 8 bases, there was a span of 10 bases. This CDR3 is 12 amino acids long. DNA for the CDR3: TGTGCCAGCAGCCCCTTCCGCGATGAGCAGTTCTTC. Translating gives CASSPFRDEQFF. Together with reference TRBV7-9 and TRBJ2-1, the CDR3 gives the full variable domain: DTGVSQNPRHKITKRGQNVTFRCDPISEHNRLYWYRQTLGQGPEFLTYFQNEAQLEKSRLLSDRFSAERPKGSFSTLEIQRTEQGDSAMYLCASSPFRDEQFFGPGTRLTVL.

The rearrangement uses TRBV3-1 and TRBJ2-1; D gene unclear. Germline CDR1 and CDR2: LGHDT and YNNKEL (reference sequence). V lost 0 bases, J lost 8 bases, and 11 bases lay in between. The CDR3 loop spans 14 amino acids. CDR3 loop: CASSQDGVPDEQFF. The CDR3 bases are TGTGCCAGCAGCCAAGATGGGGTCCCCGATGAGCAGTTCTTC.

The J gene is TRBJ1-1, the V gene TRBV16; D is undetermined. The CDR3 covers 13 residues. The germline V gene encodes CDR1 KGHSY and CDR2 FQNENV. V lost 3 bases to trimming and J lost 4 bases, with 9 bases between them. The CDR3 DNA reads as TGTGCCAGCAGCCAGTGGGGAGGCACTGAAGCTTTCTTT. Translating gives CASSQWGGTEAFF.

This clonotype was counted ten times or more. The V gene is TRBV6-2 or TRBV6-3, the J gene TRBJ1-5, with a tentative D call TRBD1 (6 bases). The CDR3 has 15 amino acids. CDR1 and CDR2 from the germline V gene are MNHEY and SVGEGT. V lost 2 bases, J lost 9 bases, and 17 bases lay in between. CDR3 bases: TGTGCCAGCAGTTACCAGGAGGGGGACGTTCGGCCCCAGCATTTT. Translated, it gives CASSYQEGDVRPQHF.

The chain couples TRBV28 to TRBJ1-6; unclear D gene. The CDR3 sequence is 13 residues long. V was cut by 3 bases and J by 6 bases, with 6 bases left in between. From germline, CDR1 is MDHEN and CDR2 SYDVKM. CDR3 loop: CASSLKLNSPLHF. Written as DNA, the CDR3 is TGTGCCAGCAGTTTGAAGCTTAATTCACCCCTCCACTTT.

This clonotype has a handful of counts. The gene calls are TRBV11-2 and TRBJ2-3; tentatively, D is TRBD1 (5 bases). CDR1 and CDR2 from the germline V gene are SGHAT and FQNNGV. This CDR3 spans 15 amino acids. V shed 1 base and J shed 2 bases, with 10 bases lying between them. CDR3 protein: CASSLVPGFTDTQYF. In nucleotides, the CDR3 is TGTGCCAGCAGCTTAGTCCCAGGGTTCACAGATACGCAGTATTTT. Full variable domain (missing parts from reference TRBV11-2 and TRBJ2-3): EAGVAQSPRYKIIEKRQSVAFWCNPISGHATLYWYQQILGQGPKLLIQFQNNGVVDDSQLPKDRFSAERLKGVDSTLKIQPAKLEDSAVYLCASSLVPGFTDTQYFGPGTRLTVL.

This clonotype was counted between two and nine times. The gene calls are TRBV27 and TRBJ2-7; no definite D call. V lost 5 bases, J lost 3 bases, and 17 bases lay in between. The CDR3 is 15 residues long. Germline values: CDR1 MNHEY, CDR2 SMNVEV (reference sequence). This chain's CDR3 is CASSPIIRPHYEQYF. The CDR3 nucleotides read TGTGCCAGCAGTCCCATCATCCGACCCCACTACGAGCAGTACTTC.

The V gene is TRBV12-3 or TRBV12-4, the J gene TRBJ2-1; 13 bases match TRBD2. V lost 6 bases to trimming and J lost 7 bases; unmatched junction nucleotides: 15. CDR3 length: 18 residues. The CDR3 nucleotides read TGTGCCAGCAGACGACTAGCGGGAGGCCTCAGAACGAGGAATGAGCAGTTCTTC. Protein product: CASRRLAGGLRTRNEQFF.

This clonotype was seen a handful of times. The V gene is TRBV2, the J gene TRBJ2-3; maybe TRBD1 (5 bases). The V end was cut by 4 bases, the J end by 2 bases, with 16 bases between. In germline, CDR1 is SNHLY, CDR2 FYNNEI. The CDR3 spans 16 residues. This CDR3 is CASSGGWTRYTDTQYF. DNA for the CDR3: TGTGCCAGCAGTGGTGGGTGGACAAGATACACAGATACGCAGTATTTT.

A few counts support this clonotype. The chain couples TRBV7-2 to TRBJ2-7, with D perhaps TRBD1 (6 bases). Germline V gene data show CDR1 as SGHTA and CDR2 as FQGNSA. V was trimmed by 3 bases and J by 3 bases, leaving 15 bases between them. CDR3 length: 15 residues. DNA of the CDR3: TGTGCCAGCAGCTTGCGGACAGCCCTCGGCTACGAGCAGTACTTC. Translating gives CASSLRTALGYEQYF.

The chain joins TRBV4-2 to TRBJ1-2; D remains ambiguous. This CDR3 region has 13 residues. Between the trimmed V and J ends, which lost 0 bases and 4 bases, there was a span of 6 bases. Germline V lookup: CDR1 LGHNA, CDR2 YNFKEQ. The CDR3 region has the DNA TGTGCCAGCAGCCAAGAAACAGTCTATGGCTACACCTTC. Translated: CASSQETVYGYTF.

This clonotype was found a few times. The rearrangement joins TRBV3-1 to TRBJ2-4, with D perhaps assigned TRBD1 or TRBD2 (5 bases each). Per the germline V gene, CDR1 is LGHDT and CDR2 is YNNKEL (reference sequence). Trimming left V 3 bases short and J 9 bases short, with 15 bases between. The CDR3 runs to 14 residues. The CDR3 loop reads CASSQGPSRGIQYF. CDR3 sequence (DNA): TGTGCCAGCAGCCAGGGACCGAGCCGTGGCATTCAGTACTTC.